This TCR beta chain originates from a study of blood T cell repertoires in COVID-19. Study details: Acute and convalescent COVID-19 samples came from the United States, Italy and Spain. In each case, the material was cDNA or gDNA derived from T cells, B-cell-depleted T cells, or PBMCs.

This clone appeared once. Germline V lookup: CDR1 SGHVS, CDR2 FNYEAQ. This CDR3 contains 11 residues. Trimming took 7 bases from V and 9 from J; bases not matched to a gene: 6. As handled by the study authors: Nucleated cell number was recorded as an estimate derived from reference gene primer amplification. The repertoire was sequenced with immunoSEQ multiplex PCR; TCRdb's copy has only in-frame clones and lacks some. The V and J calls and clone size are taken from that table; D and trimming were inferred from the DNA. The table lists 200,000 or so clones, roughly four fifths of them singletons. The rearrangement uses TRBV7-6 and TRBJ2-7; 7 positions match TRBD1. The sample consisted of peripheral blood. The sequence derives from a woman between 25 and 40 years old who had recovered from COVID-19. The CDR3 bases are TGTGCCAGCACTCCACAGGGGACGCAGTACTTC. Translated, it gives CASTPQGTQYF. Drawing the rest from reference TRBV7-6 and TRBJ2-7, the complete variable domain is GAGVSQSPRYKVTKRGQDVALRCDPISGHVSLYWYRQALGQGPEFLTYFNYEAQQDKSGLPNDRFSAERPEGSISTLTIQRTEQRDSAMYRCASTPQGTQYFGPGTRLTVT.